This T cell receptor (beta chain) stems from a study of blood T cell repertoires in COVID-19. About the research overall: Samples came from the United States, Italy and Spain, spanning acute and convalescent COVID-19. PBMCs, B-cell-depleted T cells, or T cells were the source of the cDNA or gDNA that made up the material.

The CDR3 runs to 13 residues. Between the trimmed V and J ends, which lost 0 bases and 5 bases, there was a span of 8 bases. CDR1 is SNHLY and CDR2 is FYNNEI in the germline V gene. Methods used by the authors: The assay estimated nucleated cells by amplifying reference gene primers. The repertoire was sequenced with immunoSEQ multiplex PCR; TCRdb's copy has only in-frame clones and lacks some. For V, J and clone size, that table is used; D and trimming come from the DNA. The sample consists of fewer than 650,000 clones, around nine tenths of them appearing once. The Seattle site enrolled patients during active infection and followed them longitudinally.

The receptor was derived from a woman aged 50 to 60 with COVID-19, enrolled during active disease. The specimen was peripheral blood. V is TRBV2 and J is TRBJ2-7, with TRBD2 as a possible D gene (5 bases). The CDR3 protein is CASSEALSDEQYF. CDR3 nucleotide sequence: TGTGCCAGCAGTGAAGCGCTTAGCGACGAGCAGTACTTC.